This TCR beta chain was found in a study of T cells after yellow fever vaccination. Overall study results and limits: The study noted that FACS-sorted repertoires could contain abundant clonotypes contaminating from the bulk population.

This clonotype has ten or more counts. Its matching antigen is unknown. One entry per CDR3 protein results from TCRdb running MiXCR on the 5' RACE reads. The sample has tens of thousands of distinct CDR3 sequences, 7.4% seen once. The sample in question was CD8+ T cells sorted from PBMCs, obtained 15 days after the yellow fever booster vaccination. This sequence was found in a man aged 25 to 45 who received the YFV17D yellow fever vaccine.

CDR3 sequence: CASSLALAGLYEQYF. In nucleotides, the CDR3 is TGTGCCAGCAGTTTAGCACTAGCGGGTTTATACGAGCAGTACTTC. The V gene is TRBV12-3 or TRBV12-4, the J gene TRBJ2-7; 9 bases are shared with TRBD2. The trim removed 0 bases at V and 4 bases at J, leaving 4 bases unmatched. The CDR3 has 15 residues.